This record looks at one T cell receptor beta chain sequence and its context. No antigen is known for it. V was pared by 1 base and J by 4 bases, with 16 bases between. The germline CDR1 and CDR2 sequences are SGHVS and FQNEAQ. CDR3 length equals 17 residues. The record originates from a study of CD8 T cells in ankylosing spondylitis. Findings and caveats of the study: As for the disease-linked clones, they showed a CD8+ phenotype and occurred at relatively low frequencies in peripheral blood. Reportedly, matched ankylosing spondylitis synovial fluid was significantly enriched for disease-linked clones.

TCRdb reprocessed the 5' RACE reads with MiXCR, giving one entry per CDR3 protein. The sample contains roughly 230,000 distinct CDR3 sequences, more than 15% of which appear only once. This rearrangement joins TRBV7-8 to TRBJ2-2; tentatively, D is TRBD1 (6 bases). The TCR sequence derives from a male donor with ankylosing spondylitis or in good health (not recorded which). Sequencing was performed on blood, either unsorted or a sorted T cell fraction (not recorded which). CDR3 region: CASSLGAGQGITGELFF. CDR3 sequence (DNA): TGTGCCAGCAGCTTAGGGGCCGGGCAGGGGATCACCGGGGAGCTGTTTTTT. Based on the CDR3 plus reference TRBV7-8 and TRBJ2-2, the full variable domain is GAGVSQSPRYKVAKRGQDVALRCDPISGHVSLFWYQQALGQGPEFLTYFQNEAQLDKSGLPSDRFFAERPEGSVSTLKIQRTQQEDSAVYLCASSLGAGQGITGELFFGEGSRLTVL.